The rows below give T cell receptor beta chains drawn from one sample of a study of blood T cell repertoires in COVID-19. Repertoires were generated with immunoSEQ multiplex PCR, while TCRdb's copy carries only in-frame clones and drops some. The data show about 190,000 clones, over 70% seen once. The specimen was peripheral blood. These TCRs come from a man aged 55 to 69 with acute or convalescent COVID-19. The CDR3 runs from the conserved cysteine through the conserved F or W. The D gene is left open where the match is weak. Some rows have no size entry. The others give once, few or many, or a class for an expanded clone.

j_call,d_call,clone_size,v_call,cdr3_nt,cdr3_aa
TRBJ1-1,-,-,TRBV10-3,TGTGCCATCAGTGAGTCGGCTGTCAACACTGAAGCTTTCTTT,CAISESAVNTEAFF
TRBJ2-5,-,-,TRBV7-8,TGTGCCAGCAGCCCCCAGTCTGTCGCGGGCTATCAAGAGACCCAGTACTTC,CASSPQSVAGYQETQYF
TRBJ1-1,-,-,TRBV12-5,TGTGCTAGTGGTTCGGGACAGAACACTGAAGCTTTCTTT,CASGSGQNTEAFF
TRBJ1-1,TRBD1,-,TRBV15,TGTGCCACCAGCGGCCCGTACCTCTCAGGGGGGAACACTGAAGCTTTCTTT,CATSGPYLSGGNTEAFF
TRBJ2-7,-,-,TRBV7-2,TGTGCCAGCAGCTTAGCCAACTCCTACGAGCAGTACTTC,CASSLANSYEQYF
TRBJ2-1,TRBD2,-,TRBV5-8,TGTGCCAGCAGCTTGGTTCCTAGCGGGAGGGCTAACAATGAGCAGTTCTTC,CASSLVPSGRANNEQFF
TRBJ2-7,-,-,TRBV30,TGTGCCTGGGGGGGACAAACATACGAGCAGTACTTC,CAWGGQTYEQYF
TRBJ1-6,-,few,TRBV13,TGTGCCAGCAGCTTCCGCCGGGGGAGCACCTATAATTCACCCCTCCACTTT,CASSFRRGSTYNSPLHF
TRBJ1-5,-,-,TRBV15,TGTGCCACCAGCAGAGGGCGGGACCCCCAGCATTTT,CATSRGRDPQHF
TRBJ2-1,-,-,TRBV7-9,TGTGCCAGCAGCTTATGGCTAGCCCCCAAGCAGTTCTTC,CASSLWLAPKQFF
TRBJ2-7,-,-,TRBV3-1/TRBV3-2,TGTGCCAGCAGCCAGGGCTTTACATCCTACGAGCAGTACTTC,CASSQGFTSYEQYF
TRBJ2-2,-,-,TRBV7-8,TGTGCCAGCAGCTTAGCGCAGGGTTCGTACACCGGGGAGCTGTTTTTT,CASSLAQGSYTGELFF
TRBJ2-7,-,-,TRBV6-6,TGTGCCAGCAGTCCCCCTGACGGGTCCTACGAGCAGTACTTC,CASSPPDGSYEQYF
TRBJ2-5,TRBD2,few,TRBV20-1,TGCAGTGCTAGTGGGCAGCGGGAGTTACCGGAAGAGACCCAGTACTTC,CSASGQRELPEETQYF
TRBJ2-6,TRBD1,-,TRBV5-1,TGCGCCAGCAGTTCCGGGACAGGGGAGTCTGGGGCCAACGTCCTGACTTTC,CASSSGTGESGANVLTF
TRBJ1-1,TRBD1,-,TRBV6-5,TGTGCCAGCAGTTACTCGACAGGGAAAGGGTGGACTGAAGCTTTCTTT,CASSYSTGKGWTEAFF
TRBJ1-6,TRBD1,-,TRBV6-2/TRBV6-3,TGTGCCAGCAGTTACTCCCGGGACAGGGGTTATTCACCCCTCCACTTT,CASSYSRDRGYSPLHF
TRBJ1-5,-,-,TRBV27,TGTGCCAGCAGCGTCGACAGGCATCAGCCCCAGCATTTT,CASSVDRHQPQHF
TRBJ1-3,-,-,TRBV29-1,TGCAGCGCGTCAGGGTATGCTGGAAACACCATATATTTT,CSASGYAGNTIYF
TRBJ2-7,TRBD2,-,TRBV5-4,TGTGCCAGCAGGTTCGGGACTAGCGGGATCATTGACGAAGGGCAGTACTTC,CASRFGTSGIIDEGQYF
TRBJ1-6,-,-,TRBV2,TGTGCCAGCAGTGCGGGGGAATCACCCCTCCACTTT,CASSAGESPLHF
TRBJ1-2,-,once,TRBV29-1,TGCAGCGTAGCGTCCCAGTTCAACTATGGCTACACCTTC,CSVASQFNYGYTF
TRBJ1-5,-,few,TRBV6-4,TGTGCCAGCCCCAAAACGGCCGGGCGGGGGGGCAATCAGCCCCAGCATTTT,CASPKTAGRGGNQPQHF
TRBJ2-1,-,-,TRBV2,TGTGCCATCCGAGGGGGAGCTGAGCAGTTCTTC,CAIRGGAEQFF
TRBJ2-5,-,-,TRBV30,TGTGCCTGTTCCCGATGGAGGTATGGGGAGACCCAGTACTTC,CACSRWRYGETQYF
TRBJ1-3,TRBD1,-,TRBV6-5,TGTGCCAGCAGTTACGACAGGGGGCTTGGAAACACCATATATTTT,CASSYDRGLGNTIYF
TRBJ1-4,-,-,TRBV7-6,TGTGCCAGCAGCCGACAGGCTGTTGGTGTTGAAAAACTGTTTTTT,CASSRQAVGVEKLFF
TRBJ2-3,-,once,TRBV19,TGTGCCAGTAGTTCGGGACTCAGGTACACAGATACGCAGTATTTT,CASSSGLRYTDTQYF
TRBJ1-2,TRBD1,-,TRBV7-9,TGTGCCAGCAGCTTGGACAGGGATTGGTATGGCTACACCTTC,CASSLDRDWYGYTF
TRBJ1-1,-,-,TRBV30,TGTGCCTGGAATTGGGTGGTGGGGGGGCTGAACACTGAAGCTTTCTTT,CAWNWVVGGLNTEAFF
TRBJ2-5,TRBD2,-,TRBV4-2,TGTGCCAGCAGCCAAGAAGTACGACTAGCGGGACCAAACCGCCAAGAGACCCAGTACTTC,CASSQEVRLAGPNRQETQYF
TRBJ1-2,TRBD1,-,TRBV5-1,TGCGCCAGCAGCTTGGAGGGGGCAACTAGTGGCTACACCTTC,CASSLEGATSGYTF
TRBJ2-1,TRBD1,few,TRBV2,TGTGCCAGCCTCGCGGACAGGAGCAATGAGCAGTTCTTC,CASLADRSNEQFF
TRBJ2-4,-,-,TRBV15,TGTGCCACCAGCAGAGTATCCGTAGCCAAAAACATTCAGTACTTC,CATSRVSVAKNIQYF
TRBJ2-7,TRBD2,-,TRBV6-5,TGTGCCAGCAGTTACGGGGGGGATACCTCCTACGAGCAGTACTTC,CASSYGGDTSYEQYF
TRBJ2-7,-,-,TRBV6-1,TGTGCCAGCAGTGAAAATAGATACGAGCAGTACTTC,CASSENRYEQYF
TRBJ1-1,TRBD1,-,TRBV5-1,TGCGCCAGCAGCTCGGTTGGGGGACAGCTGAACACTGAAGCTTTCTTT,CASSSVGGQLNTEAFF
TRBJ2-5,-,-,TRBV9,TGTGCCAGCAGCGTAGCTGCGGTCAGAGAGAGTACCCAGTACTTC,CASSVAAVRESTQYF
TRBJ2-7,-,few,TRBV10-3,TGTGCCGTATCCCATAACGTAGTCCCCAACGAGCAGTACTTC,CAVSHNVVPNEQYF
TRBJ2-1,TRBD2,-,TRBV7-3,TGTGCCAGCAGCTCACTCCTAGCGGGAGGCGATGAGCAGTTCTTC,CASSSLLAGGDEQFF
TRBJ2-3,-,once,TRBV10-2,TGCGCCAGCAGCCCAGTGGATACGCAGTATTTT,CASSPVDTQYF
TRBJ2-1,TRBD2,-,TRBV7-3,TGTGCCAGCAGCCCTAGCGGGGCTTCCTACAATGAGCAGTTCTTC,CASSPSGASYNEQFF
TRBJ2-1,-,-,TRBV2,TGTGCCAGCAGTGAAGCGCTTGGCAGCGTGGCCTACAATGAGCAGTTCTTC,CASSEALGSVAYNEQFF
TRBJ1-2,TRBD1,few,TRBV5-1,TGCGCCAGCAGCTTGGAAGCGCGGGACAGGGCCCGAAGTGACGGCTACACCTTC,CASSLEARDRARSDGYTF
TRBJ2-1,-,few,TRBV27,TGTGCCAGCAGTTTAGGGGGGGCCGGCTACAATGAGCAGTTCTTC,CASSLGGAGYNEQFF
TRBJ2-5,-,-,TRBV5-6,TGTGCCAGCAGCTTGGGGGGTTGGGGCCGAGACCAGTACTTC,CASSLGGWGRDQYF
TRBJ2-1,-,-,TRBV5-1,TGCGCCAGCAGCTTGGCCCAAAACAATGAGCAGTTCTTC,CASSLAQNNEQFF